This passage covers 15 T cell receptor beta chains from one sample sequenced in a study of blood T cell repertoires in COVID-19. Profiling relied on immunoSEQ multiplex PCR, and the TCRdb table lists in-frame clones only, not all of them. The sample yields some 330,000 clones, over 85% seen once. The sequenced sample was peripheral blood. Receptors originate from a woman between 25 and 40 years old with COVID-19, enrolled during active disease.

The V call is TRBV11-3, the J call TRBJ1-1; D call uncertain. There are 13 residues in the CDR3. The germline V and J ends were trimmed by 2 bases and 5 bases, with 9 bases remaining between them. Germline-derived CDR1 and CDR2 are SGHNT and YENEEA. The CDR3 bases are TGTGCCAGCAGCTTACGCCACGGGACTGAAGCTTTCTTT. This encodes CASSLRHGTEAFF.

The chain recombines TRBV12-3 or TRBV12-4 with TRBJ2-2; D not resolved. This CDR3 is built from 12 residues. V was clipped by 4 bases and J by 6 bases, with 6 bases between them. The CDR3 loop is CASSSSSGELFF. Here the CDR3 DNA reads TGTGCCAGCAGTTCTTCTTCCGGGGAGCTGTTTTTT.

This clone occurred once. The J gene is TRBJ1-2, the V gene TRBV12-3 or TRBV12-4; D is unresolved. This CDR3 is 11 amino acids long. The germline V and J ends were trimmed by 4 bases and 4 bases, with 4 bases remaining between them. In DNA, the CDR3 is TGTGCCAGCAGTTCTCGCTATGGCTACACCTTC. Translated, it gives CASSSRYGYTF.

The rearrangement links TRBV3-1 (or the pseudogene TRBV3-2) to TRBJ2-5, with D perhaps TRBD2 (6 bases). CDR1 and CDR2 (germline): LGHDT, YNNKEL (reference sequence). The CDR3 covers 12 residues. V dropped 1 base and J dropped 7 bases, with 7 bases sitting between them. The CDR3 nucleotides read TGTGCCAGCAGCCAAGCACTAGCGACCCAGTACTTC. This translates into CASSQALATQYF.

The CDR3 sequence is CASSRQESNYGYTF. CDR3 DNA: TGTGCCAGCAGCCGACAGGAGTCTAACTATGGCTACACCTTC. The chain couples TRBV3-1 (or the pseudogene TRBV3-2) to TRBJ1-2; TRBD1 is a possible D gene (6 bases). The CDR3 runs 14 residues. Trimming shortened V by 4 bases and J by 0 bases, and 9 bases separated the two germline ends. Germline CDR1 reads LGHDT; CDR2 reads YNNKEL (reference sequence).

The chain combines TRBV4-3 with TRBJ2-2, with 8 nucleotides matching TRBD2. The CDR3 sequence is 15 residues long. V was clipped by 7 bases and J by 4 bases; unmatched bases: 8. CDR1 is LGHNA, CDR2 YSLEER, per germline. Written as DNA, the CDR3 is TGCGCCAGCACCTATGGGGCGGGGGGCACCGGGGAGCTGTTTTTT. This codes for CASTYGAGGTGELFF.

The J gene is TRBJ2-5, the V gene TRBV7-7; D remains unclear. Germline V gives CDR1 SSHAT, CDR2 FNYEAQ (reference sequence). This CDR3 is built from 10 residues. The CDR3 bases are TGTGGGCTGGGCACAGAGACCCAGTACTTC. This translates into CGLGTETQYF.

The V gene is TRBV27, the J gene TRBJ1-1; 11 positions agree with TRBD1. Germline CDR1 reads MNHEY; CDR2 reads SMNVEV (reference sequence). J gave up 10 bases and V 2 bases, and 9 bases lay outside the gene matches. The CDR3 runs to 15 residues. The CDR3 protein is CASSLRGTGGYGAFF. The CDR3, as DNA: TGTGCCAGCAGTTTAAGGGGGACAGGGGGGTATGGAGCTTTCTTT.

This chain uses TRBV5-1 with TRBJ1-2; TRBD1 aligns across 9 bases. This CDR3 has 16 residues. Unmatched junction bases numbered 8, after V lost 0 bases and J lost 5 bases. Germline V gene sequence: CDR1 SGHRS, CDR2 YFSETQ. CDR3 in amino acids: CASSLGGQGSLYGYTF. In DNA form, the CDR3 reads TGCGCCAGCAGCTTGGGCGGACAGGGGTCCTTATATGGCTACACCTTC.

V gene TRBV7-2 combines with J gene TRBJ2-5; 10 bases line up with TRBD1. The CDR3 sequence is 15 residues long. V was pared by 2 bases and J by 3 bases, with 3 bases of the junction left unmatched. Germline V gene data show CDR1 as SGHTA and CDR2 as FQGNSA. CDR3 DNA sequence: TGTGCCAGCAGCTTATGGGGGACAGGGGAAGAGACCCAGTACTTC. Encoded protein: CASSLWGTGEETQYF.

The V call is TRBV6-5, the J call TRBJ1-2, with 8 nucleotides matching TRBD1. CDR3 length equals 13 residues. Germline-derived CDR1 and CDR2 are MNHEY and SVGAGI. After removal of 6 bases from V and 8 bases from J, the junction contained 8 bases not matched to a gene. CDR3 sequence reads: CASRTGAPDGYTF. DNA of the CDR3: TGTGCCAGCAGGACAGGGGCCCCTGACGGCTACACCTTC.

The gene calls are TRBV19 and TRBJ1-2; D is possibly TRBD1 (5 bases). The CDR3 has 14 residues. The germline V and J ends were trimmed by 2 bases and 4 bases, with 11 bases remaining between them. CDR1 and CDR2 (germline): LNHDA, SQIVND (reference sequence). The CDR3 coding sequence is TGTGCCAGTAGTATACAGGAGGGGATCTATGGCTACACCTTC. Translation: CASSIQEGIYGYTF.

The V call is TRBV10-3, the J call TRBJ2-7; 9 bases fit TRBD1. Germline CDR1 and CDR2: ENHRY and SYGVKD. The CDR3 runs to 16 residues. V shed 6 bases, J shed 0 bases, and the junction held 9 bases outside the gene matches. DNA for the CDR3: TGTGCCATCAGCTCATCGTCGACAGGGGGCTCCTACGAGCAGTACTTC. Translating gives CAISSSSTGGSYEQYF.

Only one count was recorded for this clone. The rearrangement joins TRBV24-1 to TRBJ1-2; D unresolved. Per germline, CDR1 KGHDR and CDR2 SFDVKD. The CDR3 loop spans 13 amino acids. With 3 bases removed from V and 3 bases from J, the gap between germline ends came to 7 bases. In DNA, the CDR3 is TGTGCCACCAGTGATGGGCATTACTATGGCTACACCTTC. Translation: CATSDGHYYGYTF.

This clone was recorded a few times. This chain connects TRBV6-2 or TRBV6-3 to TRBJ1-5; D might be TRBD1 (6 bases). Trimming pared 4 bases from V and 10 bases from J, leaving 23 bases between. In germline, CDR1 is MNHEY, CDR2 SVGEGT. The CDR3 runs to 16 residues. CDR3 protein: CASSFQPTGVYLPQHF. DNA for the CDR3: TGTGCCAGCAGTTTCCAACCGACAGGCGTTTATCTTCCCCAGCATTTT.